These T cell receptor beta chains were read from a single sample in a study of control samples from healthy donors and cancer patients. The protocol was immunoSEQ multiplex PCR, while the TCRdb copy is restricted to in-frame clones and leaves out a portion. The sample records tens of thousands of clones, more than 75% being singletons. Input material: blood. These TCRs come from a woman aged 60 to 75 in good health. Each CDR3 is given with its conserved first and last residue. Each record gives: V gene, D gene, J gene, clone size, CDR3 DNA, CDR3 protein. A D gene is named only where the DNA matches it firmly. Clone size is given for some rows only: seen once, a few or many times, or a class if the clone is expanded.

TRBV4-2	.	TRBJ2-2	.	TGTGCCAGCAGCCCACGATCGGTAGCGGCGAACACCGGGGAGCTGTTTTTT	CASSPRSVAANTGELFF
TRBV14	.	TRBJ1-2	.	TGTGCCAGCAGCCGCGAATATCAGGCCTATGGCTACACCTTC	CASSREYQAYGYTF
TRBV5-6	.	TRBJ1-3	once	TGTGCCAGCAGCTTGGCCGGGACCCTGGGAAACACCATATATTTT	CASSLAGTLGNTIYF
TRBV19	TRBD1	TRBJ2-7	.	TGTGCCAGTAGTACGGGACAGGCCTCCTACGAGCAGTACTTC	CASSTGQASYEQYF
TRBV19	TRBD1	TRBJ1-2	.	TGTGCCAGTAGTGGGGCATTTTTGGACAGGGGTTATGGCTACACCTTC	CASSGAFLDRGYGYTF
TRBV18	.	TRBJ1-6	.	TGTGCCAGCTCACCTTTACGCGTATTGGGGCCCAATTTGGCCCTCCACTTT	CASSPLRVLGPNLALHF
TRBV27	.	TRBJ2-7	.	TGTGCCAGCCGGGACAAGATCTACGAGCAGTACTTC	CASRDKIYEQYF
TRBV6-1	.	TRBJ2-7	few	TGTGCCAGCAGTGAGACTGCCTTAACAGGGAACCCCTACGAGCAGTACTTC	CASSETALTGNPYEQYF
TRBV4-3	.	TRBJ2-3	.	TGCGCCAGCAGCCAAGGCTCGAGAGATACGCAGTATTTT	CASSQGSRDTQYF
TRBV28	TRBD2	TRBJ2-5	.	TGTGCCAGCAGGGCGGGGGGAGGAGAGACCCAGTACTTC	CASRAGGGETQYF
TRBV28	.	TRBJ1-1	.	TGTGCCAGCAGGACTTTCGTAAACCCCAACACTGAAGCTTTCTTT	CASRTFVNPNTEAFF
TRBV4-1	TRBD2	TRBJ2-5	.	TGCGCCAGCAGCCAAGGACTAGCGGGGGGGCAGGAGACCCAGTACTTC	CASSQGLAGGQETQYF
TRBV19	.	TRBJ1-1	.	TGTGCCAGTAGTGCCGGGGGGGCGATTGGGGACACTGAAGCTTTCTTT	CASSAGGAIGDTEAFF
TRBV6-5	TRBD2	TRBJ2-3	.	TGTGCCAGCAGTTACTCGACTAGCGGGAGAACAGATACGCAGTATTTT	CASSYSTSGRTDTQYF
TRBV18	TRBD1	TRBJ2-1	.	TGTGCCAGCTCACCGCTAAACACTCCGGGACAGCGAATTAATGAGCAGTTCTTC	CASSPLNTPGQRINEQFF
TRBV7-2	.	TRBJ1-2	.	TGTGCCAGCAGCTATACACATAACTATGGCTACACCTTC	CASSYTHNYGYTF
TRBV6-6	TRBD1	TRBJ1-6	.	TGTGCCAGCAGTTACTCTCAGGGGGCGCGGTCACCCCTCCACTTT	CASSYSQGARSPLHF
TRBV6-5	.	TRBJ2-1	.	TGTGCCAGCGGACGTCAGAGCTCCTACAATGAGCAGTTCTTC	CASGRQSSYNEQFF
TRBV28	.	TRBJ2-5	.	TGTGCCAGCAGTTTATTTCCAGAGACCCAGTACTTC	CASSLFPETQYF
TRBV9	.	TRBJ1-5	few	TGTGCCAGCAGCGCAGGACAGCCCGGGGAGCCCCAGCATTTT	CASSAGQPGEPQHF
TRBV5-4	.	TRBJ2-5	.	TGTGCCAGCAGCTTTGGCCGAGAGACCCAGTACTTC	CASSFGRETQYF
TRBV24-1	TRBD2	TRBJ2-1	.	TGTGCCACCAGTGACCTATCTCGGCCTAGCGGGAAGTTCTTC	CATSDLSRPSGKFF
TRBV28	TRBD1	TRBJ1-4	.	TGTGCCAGCAGACAGGGGCGTACTAATGAAAAACTGTTTTTT	CASRQGRTNEKLFF
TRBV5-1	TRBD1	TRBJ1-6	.	TGCGCCAGCAGCCCGGATGACAGGGGTTTTCGTTCACCCCTCCACTTT	CASSPDDRGFRSPLHF
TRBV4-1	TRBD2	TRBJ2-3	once	TGCGCCAGCAGCCAAGAAGTCGGGATAGCGGGGAGCACAGATACGCAGTATTTT	CASSQEVGIAGSTDTQYF
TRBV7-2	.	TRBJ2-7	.	TGTGCCAGCAGCCCACAAGACATGCTTGAGCAGTACTTC	CASSPQDMLEQYF
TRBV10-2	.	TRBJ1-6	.	TGCGCCAGCAGTGCGAGTAATTCACCCCTCCACTTT	CASSASNSPLHF
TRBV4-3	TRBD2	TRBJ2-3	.	TGCGCCAGCAGAAGGACTAGCGGGAAGACAGATACGCAGTATTTT	CASRRTSGKTDTQYF
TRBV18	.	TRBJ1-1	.	TGTGCCAGCTCCCGAGGGACGGGGAACACTGAAGCTTTCTTT	CASSRGTGNTEAFF
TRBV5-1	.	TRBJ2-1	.	TGCGCCAGCAGCTTGGGTGGGGGGCGGACAAATGAGCAGTTCTTC	CASSLGGGRTNEQFF
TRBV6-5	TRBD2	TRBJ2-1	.	TGTGCCAGCAAGACTAGCGGCTCCTACAATGAGCAGTTCTTC	CASKTSGSYNEQFF
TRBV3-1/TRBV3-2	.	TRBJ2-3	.	TGTGCCAGCAGGGAGGGCGGTACAGATACGCAGTATTTT	CASREGGTDTQYF
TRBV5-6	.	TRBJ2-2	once	TGTGCCAGCAGCTCCCTTGTCCAGGGGAACACCGGGGAGCTGTTTTTT	CASSSLVQGNTGELFF
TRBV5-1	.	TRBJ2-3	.	TGCGCCAGCAGCTTGGGGCCTGGAATCACAGATACGCAGTATTTT	CASSLGPGITDTQYF
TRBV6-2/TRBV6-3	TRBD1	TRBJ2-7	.	TGTGCCAGCAGTCAGACCTCGGGACAGGGGCTGTACGAGCAGTACTTC	CASSQTSGQGLYEQYF
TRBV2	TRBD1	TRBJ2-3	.	TGTGCCAGCAGGGGATTACAGGGGACAGATACGCAGTATTTT	CASRGLQGTDTQYF
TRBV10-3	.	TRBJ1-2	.	TGTGCCATCAGTGAGACCGACACGGGCGGCTACACCTTC	CAISETDTGGYTF
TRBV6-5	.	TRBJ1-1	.	TGTGCCGGATCCGGGACCCAGAACACTGAAGCTTTCTTT	CAGSGTQNTEAFF
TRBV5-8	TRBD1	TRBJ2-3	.	TGTGCCAGCAGCTCCGGGGCACAGGGGCCCACAGATACGCAGTATTTT	CASSSGAQGPTDTQYF
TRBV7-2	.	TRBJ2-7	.	TGTGCCAGCAGCACAAACACGCTTTACGAGCAGTACTTC	CASSTNTLYEQYF
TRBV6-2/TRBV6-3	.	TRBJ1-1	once	TGTGCCAGCAGCCCCTCGGGGGGATCTGAAGCTTTCTTT	CASSPSGGSEAFF
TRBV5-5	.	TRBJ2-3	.	TGTGCCAGCAGCTTCAGGATTGGAAGCACAGATACGCAGTATTTT	CASSFRIGSTDTQYF
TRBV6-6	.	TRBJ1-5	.	TGTGCCAGCAGCGATACAGGGAAAAGGAGCAATCAGCCCCAGCATTTT	CASSDTGKRSNQPQHF
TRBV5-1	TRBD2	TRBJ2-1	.	TGCGCCAGCAGCTTGGGACTAGCGAGACAGGAGGAGCAGTTCTTC	CASSLGLARQEEQFF
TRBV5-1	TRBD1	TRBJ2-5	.	TGCGCCAGCAGCGTCGACAGGGTACAAGAGACCCAGTACTTC	CASSVDRVQETQYF
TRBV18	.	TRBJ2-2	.	TGTGCCAGCCCTGAGGGGTCTCCGGCGAACACCGGGGAGCTGTTTTTT	CASPEGSPANTGELFF
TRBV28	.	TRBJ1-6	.	TGTGCCAGCAGCATAGGGGTCAGGGATTCACCCCTCCACTTT	CASSIGVRDSPLHF